This section outlines one TCR beta chain sequence together with its context. Its antigen remains unknown. The PCR employed 60 Vbeta primers together with 13 Jbeta primers. Repertoires were generated with immunoSEQ multiplex PCR, while TCRdb's copy carries only in-frame clones and drops some. The ten top clones account for about 0.58%, within a sample of approximately 110,000 clones. Germline V CDR1 and CDR2: PRHDT, FYEKMQ (reference sequence). The CDR3 is made up of 15 amino acids. V lost 5 bases to trimming and J lost 4 bases, with 16 bases between them. These data come from a study of cytomegalovirus exposure and HLA in healthy donors. Study-level background: From 150 million to 200 million T cells, an earlier analysis saw approximately 110 million unique TCR beta sequences. Early released data comprised about 85 million unique TCRs from HLA-typed donors. Notes on the study in general: Later genetic work tied a missense DCLRE1C variant to beta-chain V and J trimming. Within the data, a cluster of highly shared sequence variants was likely a sequencing artifact.

The chain couples TRBV13 to TRBJ2-3, with D maybe TRBD1 (8 bases). The clonotype was recovered from a man in his fifties in good health and CMV-seronegative. Source material: PBMCs. CDR3 nucleotide sequence: TGTGCCAGCAGCCGAACAGGGGGGGGGTCAGATACGCAGTATTTT. This gives the protein CASSRTGGGSDTQYF.